The rows below give T cell receptor beta chains drawn from one sample of a study of CD8+CD57+ T cells in acquired aplastic anemia. Each CDR3 protein gets one entry after TCRdb re-called the reads with MiXCR. The sample lists some 150,000 distinct CDR3 sequences, roughly two thirds seen once, with approximately 50% in the top ten. Sequenced input: sorted CD4+, CD8+, or CD8+CD57+ T cells (not recorded which) from PBMCs. These receptors came from a human donor with aplastic anemia. Both conserved end residues are part of each CDR3. D genes are given only for firm matches. Some rows have no size entry. The others give once, few or many, or a class for an expanded clone.

size	D	J	V	DNA	CDR3
.	.	TRBJ2-7	TRBV14	TGTGCCAGCAGTTACCCGGACACCCCCGAGCAGTACTTC	CASSYPDTPEQYF
few	TRBD2	TRBJ2-3	TRBV5-1	TGCGCCAGCAGCTTTAGCGGGGGGGCATTAGATACGCAGTATTTT	CASSFSGGALDTQYF
.	.	TRBJ2-7	TRBV5-1	TGCGCCAGCAGCGGCAGACAGCGTTCTCATAGCTCCTACGAGCAGTACTTC	CASSGRQRSHSSYEQYF
.	.	TRBJ2-3	TRBV24-1	TGTGCCACCAGTGAGGCTAGCCTTGGGACAGATACGCAGTATTTT	CATSEASLGTDTQYF
.	.	TRBJ2-7	TRBV7-9	TGTGCCAGCAGCTCGGGACTCCTTTTGTACGGGCAGTACTTC	CASSSGLLLYGQYF
.	TRBD1	TRBJ1-1	TRBV28	TGTGCCAGCACCTTTCGGGACAGGGGTAAAGCTTTCTTT	CASTFRDRGKAFF
.	TRBD2	TRBJ2-1	TRBV20-1	TGCAGTGCTCCTCTAGCGGGGGGGGAGGGTGAGCAGTTCTTC	CSAPLAGGEGEQFF
.	.	TRBJ1-1	TRBV19	TGTGCCAGTAGAAGCCTTGAAGCGGGGGGGATTAGTGAAGCTTTCTTT	CASRSLEAGGISEAFF
.	.	TRBJ2-1	TRBV20-1	TGCAGTGCCATGACAACCCTAGCGTCAAATGAGCAGTTCTTC	CSAMTTLASNEQFF
.	.	TRBJ2-7	TRBV4-3	TGCGCCAGCAGCCAAGATGTTCGCATAGAGGACGAGCAGTACTTC	CASSQDVRIEDEQYF
.	TRBD2	TRBJ2-7	TRBV6-4	TGTGCCAGCAGTAGTGGCGGGAGCGAGCAGTACTTC	CASSSGGSEQYF
.	.	TRBJ2-7	TRBV20-1	TGCAGTGCTAGAGCCTTGCGGAACAGCCACTACGAGCAGTACTTC	CSARALRNSHYEQYF
once	TRBD1	TRBJ2-7	TRBV10-3	TGTGCCATCAGTGAGTCAGTGGGACAGGGTGCCTACGAGCAGTACTTC	CAISESVGQGAYEQYF
.	.	TRBJ2-7	TRBV20-1	TGCAGTGCTAGTCTATTAACGGGACGCTCCTACGAGCAGTACTTC	CSASLLTGRSYEQYF
.	.	TRBJ2-5	TRBV10-3	TGTGCCGCGTCTGGACTGCAAGAGACCCAGTACTTC	CAASGLQETQYF
.	TRBD2	TRBJ2-7	TRBV7-9	TGTGCCAGCAGCAAGCCGGGACTAGCGGGAACAAGTGCCTACGAGCAGTACTTC	CASSKPGLAGTSAYEQYF
once	.	TRBJ1-1	TRBV6-4	TGTGCCATCAGTGAGAGAGCTGAGAACACTGAAGCTTTCTTT	CAISERAENTEAFF
.	.	TRBJ2-7	TRBV2	TGTGCCAGCAGCCACGGGACGGGAACGTACGAGCAGTACTTC	CASSHGTGTYEQYF
.	TRBD1	TRBJ1-2	TRBV25-1	TGTGCCAGCAGTGAATCGGGACAGGGGCACGGCTACACCTTC	CASSESGQGHGYTF
.	.	TRBJ1-5	TRBV9	TGTGCCAGCAGCGTAGAGCAGAAAGCACCCGATGTAGGCAAGCCCCAGCATTTT	CASSVEQKAPDVGKPQHF
.	TRBD1	TRBJ1-6	TRBV5-5	TGTGCCAGCAGGGCCGGGACAGAAGGGTCGAGCTCCTATAATTCACCCCTCCACTTT	CASRAGTEGSSSYNSPLHF
.	.	TRBJ1-2	TRBV15	TGTGCCACCAGCAGAGAGCGGGGCTTTAACTATGGCTACACCTTC	CATSRERGFNYGYTF
.	.	TRBJ2-1	TRBV20-1	TGCAGTGCCCCAGGGTCGGGCTCCTACAATGAGCAGTTCTTC	CSAPGSGSYNEQFF
once	TRBD2	TRBJ2-1	TRBV5-8	TGTGCCAGCAGTGAAGTGATTAGCGGGGGGGCCTACAATGAGCAGTTCTTC	CASSEVISGGAYNEQFF
.	.	TRBJ2-5	TRBV7-8	TGTGCGAGTAAACTCTTAGGGGGATCCCAAGAGACCCAGTACTTC	CASKLLGGSQETQYF
.	.	TRBJ1-3	TRBV9	TGTGCCAGCAGCCAAGGCGGGGGCTCTGGAAACACCATATATTTT	CASSQGGGSGNTIYF
.	TRBD1	TRBJ1-5	TRBV20-1	TGCAGTGGGACAGGGGGAGCTCAGCCCCAGCATTTT	CSGTGGAQPQHF
.	.	TRBJ1-4	TRBV24-1	TGTGCCACCAGTGATGGGGCCGGTCCAGATAATGAAAAACTGTTTTTT	CATSDGAGPDNEKLFF
once	.	TRBJ1-5	TRBV20-1	TGCAGCGCCCGGGGGGACGGTAATCAGCCCCAGCATTTT	CSARGDGNQPQHF
many	.	TRBJ1-1	TRBV2	TGTGCCAGCAGTGAAGAAGGGGCAGGCACTGAAGCTTTCTTT	CASSEEGAGTEAFF
.	TRBD2	TRBJ2-3	TRBV5-1	TGCGCCAGCAGCATGGGACTAGCGGGATTCTCCACAGATACGCAGTATTTT	CASSMGLAGFSTDTQYF
.	TRBD2	TRBJ2-1	TRBV12-3/TRBV12-4	TGTGCCACCCAGACTAGCGGGGATCACAATGAGCAGTTCTTC	CATQTSGDHNEQFF
.	TRBD1	TRBJ1-2	TRBV25-1	TGTGCCAGCAGTGAAATGGGATGGGACAGGAGTAACTATGGCTACACCTTC	CASSEMGWDRSNYGYTF
.	.	TRBJ1-2	TRBV20-1	TGCAGTGCCAACTACTATGGCTACACCTTC	CSANYYGYTF
few	.	TRBJ2-5	TRBV20-1	TGCAGTGCTAGAGATCGCAATAGCTGGGAGACCCAGTACTTC	CSARDRNSWETQYF
.	.	TRBJ2-3	TRBV10-1	TGCGCCAGCAGTGAGTCGGCCCTAAGAGAGGCAGATACGCAGTATTTT	CASSESALREADTQYF
many	.	TRBJ2-2	TRBV6-4	TGTGCCAGCAGTGCAGGGGACACCGGGGAGCTGTTTTTT	CASSAGDTGELFF
.	.	TRBJ2-6	TRBV25-1	TGTGCCAGCAGTCCGGGACAAAGCTCTGGGGCCAACGTCCTGACTTTC	CASSPGQSSGANVLTF
few	.	TRBJ2-7	TRBV5-6	TGTGCCAGCAGCCCCTGGACACGAACCTACGAGCAGTACTTC	CASSPWTRTYEQYF
few	.	TRBJ2-2	TRBV9	TGTGCCAGCAGCGCCTATGTCGGTCCCGGGGAGCTGTTTTTT	CASSAYVGPGELFF
.	.	TRBJ2-2	TRBV5-1	TGCGCCAGCTCCAAGGACGGGGGTTGGCCCGGGGAGCTGTTTTTT	CASSKDGGWPGELFF
.	TRBD2	TRBJ2-3	TRBV5-1	TGCGCCAGCACCCCCGGACTAGCCGCCCAAGGTACGCAGTATTTT	CASTPGLAAQGTQYF
.	.	TRBJ1-2	TRBV19	TGTGCCAGTAGCTACTCGGGACGTTCCTATGGCTACACCTTC	CASSYSGRSYGYTF
.	TRBD2	TRBJ2-1	TRBV20-1	TGCAGTGCTAGATTGAGGGCTAGCGGGGTCTACAATGAGCAGTTCTTC	CSARLRASGVYNEQFF
.	.	TRBJ1-4	TRBV20-1	TGCAGTGCTGTGGGCACTAATGAAAAACTGTTTTTT	CSAVGTNEKLFF
.	.	TRBJ1-1	TRBV5-6	TGTGCCAGCAGCTTGGACCCACAGATTATGAGTACTGAAGCTTTCTTT	CASSLDPQIMSTEAFF
.	.	TRBJ1-1	TRBV9	TGTGCCAGCACCGGGTCGAACACTGAAGCCTTCTTT	CASTGSNTEAFF
.	TRBD1	TRBJ2-7	TRBV5-1	TGCGCCAGCAGCCCGGGGACAGGTCGGCGGGAGCAGTACTTC	CASSPGTGRREQYF